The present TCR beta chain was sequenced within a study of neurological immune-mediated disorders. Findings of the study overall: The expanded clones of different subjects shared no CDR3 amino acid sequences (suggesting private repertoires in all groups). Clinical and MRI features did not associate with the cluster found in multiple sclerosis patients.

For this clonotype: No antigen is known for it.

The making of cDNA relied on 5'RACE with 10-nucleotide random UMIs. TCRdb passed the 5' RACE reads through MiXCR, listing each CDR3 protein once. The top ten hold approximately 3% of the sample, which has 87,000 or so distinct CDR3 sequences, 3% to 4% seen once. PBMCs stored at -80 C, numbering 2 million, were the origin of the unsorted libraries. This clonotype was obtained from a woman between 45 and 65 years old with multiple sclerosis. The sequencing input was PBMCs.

The chain's CDR3 is CASSPRWQVSSYEQYF. CDR3 sequence (DNA): TGTGCCAGCAGCCCAAGGTGGCAGGTATCTTCCTACGAGCAGTACTTC. The rearrangement joins TRBV3-1 to TRBJ2-7; D remains unclear. The CDR3 loop spans 16 amino acids. Deletions cut 4 bases from V and 1 base from J, with 17 bases between. Germline V CDR1 and CDR2: LGHDT, YNNKEL (reference sequence).